This record concerns one T cell receptor beta chain sequence. The antigen is unknown. The data belong to a study of beta chain features in type 1 diabetes. Study-level findings and limits: For type 1 diabetes patients, VDJ junctions showed fewer insertions and more deletions.

The investigators reverse transcribed all of the isolated RNA, so they sequenced expressed TCRB transcripts. Produced via immunoSEQ multiplex PCR; TCRdb's table is partial and in-frame only. Of hundreds of thousands of clones detected, under 20% appear once; the ten largest clones hold around 0.02%. CD45RO/CCR7/CD25/CD127/CD95/CD27 sorting isolated CD4+ naive, central memory, regulatory and stem cell-like memory cells. The clonotype originates from a woman under 30 in good health. Source material: naive CD4+ T cells from blood.

Here the CDR3 DNA reads TGCAGTTCGCGTTCCGGGGAGACCCAGTACTTC. Protein: CSSRSGETQYF. The J gene is TRBJ2-5, the V gene TRBV20-1; D gene ambiguous. Germline CDR1 and CDR2: DFQATT and SNEGSKA (reference sequence). The V gene lost 8 bases and the J gene lost 5 bases, with 12 bases spanning the gap. There are 11 residues in the CDR3.